The next 26 T cell receptor beta chains were all read from a single sample in a study of blood T cell repertoires in COVID-19. Here immunoSEQ multiplex PCR was the method, and the copy in TCRdb shows in-frame clones only, minus some. The data contain 250,000 to 300,000 clones, 87% of them seen just once; the ten biggest clones take up 2% to 2.5%. Sequencing was done on a sample of peripheral blood. The receptor source for this set is a woman aged 50 to 65 who had recovered from COVID-19.

The chain combines TRBV7-9 with TRBJ2-1; weak D call: TRBD1 (5 bases). The CDR3 runs to 15 residues. Between the trimmed V and J ends, which lost 1 base and 9 bases, there was a span of 16 bases. Germline CDR1 reads SEHNR; CDR2 reads FQNEAQ (reference sequence). The CDR3 spells CASSLGGSPIVEQFF. CDR3 DNA sequence: TGTGCCAGCAGCTTAGGGGGCAGCCCAATCGTTGAGCAGTTCTTC.

The chain combines TRBV7-2 with TRBJ1-5; weak D call: TRBD1 (6 bases). The V end was cut by 0 bases, the J end by 5 bases, with 14 bases between. The germline CDR1 and CDR2 sequences are SGHTA and FQGNSA. The CDR3 runs 16 residues. The CDR3 protein is CASSLAGVGAYQPQHF. For the CDR3, the DNA is TGTGCCAGCAGCTTAGCGGGTGTGGGGGCGTATCAGCCCCAGCATTTT.

The chain recombines TRBV30 with TRBJ2-7; TRBD2 agrees at 7 bases. Germline lookup yields CDR1 GTSNPN and CDR2 SVGIG (reference sequence). Germline trimming cut 2 bases from V and 7 bases from J; bases unmatched to any gene: 11. There are 14 residues in the CDR3. The CDR3 DNA reads as TGTGCCTGGAGTCCTAGCGGCCCCCGGGGAGAGCAGTACTTC. This codes for CAWSPSGPRGEQYF.

This chain joins TRBV6-6 and TRBJ1-6; 7 bases are a match to TRBD1. Germline CDR1 and CDR2: MNHNY and SVGAGI (reference sequence). The CDR3 consists of 14 residues. The junction had 7 bases not matched to a gene; V was cut back by 9 bases and J by 5 bases. CDR3 nucleotides: TGTGCCAGTCTCCGGGACAGAAATAATTCACCCCTCCACTTT. Encoded protein: CASLRDRNNSPLHF.

This chain connects TRBV11-2 to TRBJ1-2, with D uncertain. Per the germline V gene, CDR1 is SGHAT and CDR2 is FQNNGV. This CDR3 has 15 residues. V shed 5 bases and J shed 5 bases, with 18 bases lying between them. The CDR3 is CASSPTPGVLYGYTF. CDR3 sequence (DNA): TGTGCCAGCAGCCCAACGCCCGGGGTACTGTATGGCTACACCTTC.

In DNA form, the CDR3 reads TGTGCCAGTAGTATTAACAGAGCCTATGGCTACACCTTC. Translated, it gives CASSINRAYGYTF. The rearrangement uses TRBV19 and TRBJ1-2; no reliable D call. There are 13 residues in the CDR3. Trimming left V 3 bases short and J 4 bases short, with 9 bases between. Germline V CDR1 and CDR2: LNHDA, SQIVND (reference sequence).

V is TRBV6-5 and J is TRBJ1-2; 9 nucleotides match TRBD1. Germline CDR1 MNHEY, CDR2 SVGAGI. The junction had 5 bases not matched to a gene; V was cut back by 0 bases and J by 12 bases. This CDR3 contains 13 residues. The CDR3 coding sequence is TGTGCCAGCAGTTACTCCCGGGACAGGGACGACACCTTC. Protein sequence: CASSYSRDRDDTF.

This chain joins TRBV21-1 and TRBJ1-6; TRBD1, as called in the table, went unchecked against the DNA. TRBV21-1 is shown as a pseudogene. This CDR3 contains 15 residues. The CDR3 DNA reads TGTGCCAGCTCACGGGGACACAAATATAATTCACCCCTCCACTTT. It translates to CASSRGHKYNSPLHF.

For this clone: One end of the junction is discordant with germline, which a read error may explain. The rearrangement joins TRBV7-7 to TRBJ2-1; D is perhaps TRBD2 (5 bases). CDR1 is SSHAT and CDR2 is FNYEAQ in the germline V gene (reference sequence). The CDR3 runs 13 residues. CDR3 coding DNA: TGTGCTAGCAGCCCTCTCGGGAAGGATGAGCAGTTCTTC. This translates into CASSPLGKDEQFF.

The chain uses TRBV28 and TRBJ1-3; TRBD1 aligns across 9 bases. V trimming: 2 bases; J trimming: 2 bases; junction bases outside the gene matches: 13. The CDR3 has 19 residues. The V gene's germline CDR1 is MDHEN and CDR2 SYDVKM. In nucleotides, the CDR3 is TGTGCCAGCAGTTTAATCACAGGAGGGGGACAGGGTGCTGGAAACACCATATATTTT. It encodes CASSLITGGGQGAGNTIYF.

V usage is TRBV6-1 and J usage is TRBJ1-4, with D perhaps matching TRBD1 (6 bases). V was cut by 4 bases and J by 0 bases, with 12 bases left in between. Germline values: CDR1 MNHNS, CDR2 SASEGT. The CDR3 runs to 16 residues. CDR3 sequence (DNA): TGTGCCAGCAGTGTGATGGACAGAGCAACTAATGAAAAACTGTTTTTT. Protein sequence: CASSVMDRATNEKLFF.

This chain links TRBV28 with TRBJ2-5, with no clear D. In germline, CDR1 is MDHEN, CDR2 SYDVKM. The CDR3 extends over 12 amino acids. The V end was cut by 1 base, the J end by 3 bases, with 3 bases between. CDR3 in amino acids: CASSLSKETQYF. The CDR3 nucleotides read TGTGCCAGCAGTTTATCTAAAGAGACCCAGTACTTC.

The gene calls are TRBV9 and TRBJ2-1, with 14 bases aligning to TRBD2. With 3 bases clipped from V and 6 bases from J, the junction kept 8 bases outside the gene matches. This CDR3 is 17 amino acids long. The germline V gene has CDR1 SGDLS and CDR2 YYNGEE. The CDR3 sequence is CASSAGTSGSRGNEQFF. The CDR3 region has the DNA TGTGCCAGCAGCGCTGGGACTAGCGGGAGTAGAGGCAATGAGCAGTTCTTC.

This chain joins TRBV7-3 and TRBJ2-1; weak D call: TRBD2 (6 bases). V lost 5 bases and J 7 bases, leaving 24 bases between the germline ends. There are 17 residues in the CDR3. Germline CDR1 reads SGHTA; CDR2 reads FQGTGA. CDR3 region: CASSRDLPSESGNEQFF. In DNA form, the CDR3 reads TGTGCCAGCAGCCGAGACCTCCCTAGCGAGAGTGGAAATGAGCAGTTCTTC.

The V call is TRBV5-1, the J call TRBJ1-1; weak D call: TRBD1 (6 bases). The ends were cut back, 5 bases at V and 3 bases at J, with 17 bases in the middle. Germline V gene data show CDR1 as SGHRS and CDR2 as YFSETQ. The CDR3 has 15 residues. CDR3 DNA: TGCGCCAGCAGTTCTTCCCGCGGACAGCACACTGAAGCTTTCTTT. This sequence encodes CASSSSRGQHTEAFF.

The chain recombines TRBV6-1 with TRBJ2-1; 7 bases align to TRBD1. The J segment lost 0 bases and the V segment lost 4 bases, leaving 6 bases of the junction unmatched. The CDR3 has 16 residues. The germline gives CDR1 MNHNS, CDR2 SASEGT. Written as DNA, the CDR3 is TGTGCCAGCAGTGGACAGGGTAGGGACTCCTACAATGAGCAGTTCTTC. Translating it yields CASSGQGRDSYNEQFF.

The chain carries TRBV6-5 and TRBJ1-2, with a possible D match to TRBD1 (5 bases). The germline gives CDR1 MNHEY, CDR2 SVGAGI. V shed 6 bases and J shed 4 bases, with 12 bases lying between them. CDR3 length: 13 residues. The chain's CDR3 is CASSRGGGYGYTF. The CDR3 coding sequence is TGTGCCAGCAGCCGTGGGGGGGGCTATGGCTACACCTTC.

CDR3 amino acids: CASSERTGQVDQYF. The CDR3 DNA reads TGCGCCAGCAGCGAACGGACAGGTCAGGTGGACCAGTACTTC. The chain has TRBV5-1 and TRBJ2-5; 7 bases agree with TRBD1. The CDR3 extends over 14 amino acids. CDR1 is SGHRS and CDR2 is YFSETQ in the germline V gene. The V and J ends lost 4 bases and 10 bases, in that order; junction bases with no gene match: 13.

The rearrangement uses TRBV18 and TRBJ2-1, with 7 nucleotides matching TRBD1. The length of the CDR3 is 16 residues. V was pared by 3 bases and J by 4 bases, with 9 bases of the junction left unmatched. Looked up from germline, CDR1 is KGHSH and CDR2 is LQKENI. The CDR3 region is CASSPNRGVEYNEQFF. DNA for the CDR3: TGTGCCAGCTCACCCAACAGGGGAGTGGAGTACAATGAGCAGTTCTTC.

This rearrangement joins TRBV7-3 to TRBJ1-1; D ambiguous. Trimming removed 2 bases at V and 3 bases at J, with 7 bases between. Germline-derived CDR1 and CDR2 are SGHTA and FQGTGA. The CDR3 runs 13 residues. The DNA for the CDR3 is TGTGCCAGCAGCTTATTTCCAGACACTGAAGCTTTCTTT. Translating gives CASSLFPDTEAFF.

The chain is built from TRBV7-9 and TRBJ1-1; D might be TRBD1 (6 bases). V was pared by 7 bases and J by 6 bases, with 18 bases between. Germline V lookup: CDR1 SEHNR, CDR2 FQNEAQ (reference sequence). CDR3 length equals 14 residues. Here the CDR3 reads CASISVGHQSEAFF. As DNA, the CDR3 is TGTGCCAGCATCTCTGTGGGACACCAATCTGAAGCTTTCTTT.

The rearrangement joins TRBV15 to TRBJ2-1; a possible D gene is TRBD2 (6 bases). The V end lost 3 bases, the J end lost 0 bases, and 18 bases lay between the germline ends. This CDR3 is built from 18 residues. Germline-derived CDR1 and CDR2 are LNHNV and YYDKDF (reference sequence). The CDR3 DNA reads as TGTGCCACCAGCAGCGCTAGAAGGGGCGGGGTCTCCTACAATGAGCAGTTCTTC. Amino acids: CATSSARRGGVSYNEQFF.

The rearrangement links TRBV6-2 or TRBV6-3 to TRBJ1-1; a weak D match, TRBD1 (5 bases). Germline CDR1 MNHEY, CDR2 SVGEGT. Trimming took off 4 bases at V and 4 bases at J, with 13 bases between the two ends. The CDR3 sequence is 14 residues long. The CDR3 nucleotides read TGTGCCAGCAGTTGGGACTTGGTGGGCACTGAAGCTTTCTTT. This encodes CASSWDLVGTEAFF.

In DNA, the CDR3 is TGTGCCAGCAGCCAAGGAACTCACACCGGGGAGCTGTTTTTT. This encodes CASSQGTHTGELFF. The genes are TRBV4-2 and TRBJ2-2, with D unresolved. The germline CDR1 and CDR2 sequences are LGHNA and YNFKEQ. CDR3 length: 14 amino acids. V was cut by 1 base and J by 3 bases, with 6 bases left in between.

This clone was observed a few times. V is TRBV6-5 and J is TRBJ1-2; no firm D call. The V and J ends lost 9 bases and 7 bases respectively, with 12 bases between them. The CDR3 has 11 amino acids. Germline values: CDR1 MNHEY, CDR2 SVGAGI. CDR3 coding DNA: TGTGCCAGTCTCGAAGGAGGTGGCTACACCTTC. It translates to CASLEGGGYTF.

This chain connects TRBV18 to TRBJ2-7, with TRBD1 identical over 12 bases. J lost 4 bases, V lost 6 bases, and 16 bases had no gene match. This CDR3 is built from 18 residues. Germline loops: CDR1 KGHSH, CDR2 LQKENI. The CDR3 bases are TGTGCCAGCTCGCCCGCCAGTCTTGGGACAGGGGGCAGTTACGAGCAGTACTTC. This gives the protein CASSPASLGTGGSYEQYF. The full variable domain, with the rest looked up from reference TRBV18 and TRBJ2-7, is NAGVMQNPRHLVRRRGQEARLRCSPMKGHSHVYWYRQLPEEGLKFMVYLQKENIIDESGMPKERFSAEFPKEGPSILRIQQVVRGDSAAYFCASSPASLGTGGSYEQYFGPGTRLTVT.